Following are 20 T cell receptor beta chains from one sample sequenced in a study of chemoradiotherapy in HPV16-positive cancers (dated by TCRdb to 2022 to 2024). Library generation was performed with the immunoSEQ multiplex PCR assay. Not all clones reach the TCRdb copy of this immuneACCESS table, which keeps in-frame sequences only. Checked studies attribute under half of the gap to unresolved V genes and leave the rest unexplained. Across this sample there are around 15,000 clones, with about three quarters seen only once. Approximately 1.3% of the sample is taken by the ten largest. The material was obtained from a patient who underwent chemoradiotherapy. The origin of the receptors is a human donor with HPV-associated anogenital cancer.

The chain recombines TRBV30 with TRBJ2-3; 8 bases are a match to TRBD2. The CDR3 loop spans 16 amino acids. Looked up from germline, CDR1 is GTSNPN and CDR2 is SVGIG (reference sequence). The V and J ends lost 2 bases and 2 bases, in that order; junction bases with no gene match: 9. The CDR3 loop is CAWSPPGGVLTDTQYF. CDR3 DNA: TGTGCCTGGAGTCCTCCCGGGGGGGTCCTCACAGATACGCAGTATTTT.

The V gene is TRBV7-9, the J gene TRBJ1-1; D gene uncertain. Germline lookup yields CDR1 SEHNR and CDR2 FQNEAQ (reference sequence). This CDR3 spans 12 amino acids. V shed 0 bases and J shed 4 bases, with 3 bases lying between them. CDR3 sequence: CASSLAPTEAFF. The CDR3 DNA reads TGTGCCAGCAGCTTAGCACCCACTGAAGCTTTCTTT.

The rearrangement links TRBV2 to TRBJ2-1; D uncertain. There are 16 residues in the CDR3. Trimming cost V 1 base and J 4 bases, with 14 bases left between them. The germline V gene has CDR1 SNHLY and CDR2 FYNNEI. CDR3 nucleotides: TGTGCCAGCAGTGAAGGAAGCAGGCCCGAGTACAATGAGCAGTTCTTC. It yields the protein CASSEGSRPEYNEQFF.

The rearrangement uses TRBV6-6 and TRBJ2-3, with D tentatively TRBD1 or TRBD2 (5 bases each). The CDR3 consists of 14 residues. Trimming removed 5 bases from V and 2 bases from J, with 11 bases in between. The germline gives CDR1 MNHNY, CDR2 SVGAGI (reference sequence). The CDR3 bases are TGTGCCAGCAGTAGAACGGGGACCACAGATACGCAGTATTTT. It translates to CASSRTGTTDTQYF.

This chain connects TRBV7-2 to TRBJ1-1; 7 bases align to TRBD1. Germline trimming cut 2 bases from V and 5 bases from J; bases unmatched to any gene: 5. From germline, CDR1 is SGHTA and CDR2 FQGNSA. The CDR3 has 14 residues. The CDR3 sequence is CASSLHRGRTEAFF. DNA for the CDR3: TGTGCCAGCAGCTTACACAGGGGAAGGACTGAAGCTTTCTTT.

This rearrangement joins TRBV7-9 to TRBJ1-1; D gene ambiguous. Germline V gene data show CDR1 as SEHNR and CDR2 as FQNEAQ (reference sequence). V lost 4 bases, J lost 5 bases, and 17 bases lay in between. The length of the CDR3 is 15 residues. This CDR3 is CASSSGWAGSTEAFF. The CDR3 DNA sequence: TGTGCCAGCAGCTCCGGATGGGCAGGATCGACTGAAGCTTTCTTT.

The chain uses TRBV2 and TRBJ1-1; possibly TRBD1 for D (6 bases). Looked up from germline, CDR1 is SNHLY and CDR2 is FYNNEI. Trimming took off 2 bases at V and 5 bases at J, with 9 bases between the two ends. The CDR3 spans 13 residues. The DNA of the CDR3 is TGTGCCAGCAGTGAAAGGGGGGGGACTGAAGCTTTCTTT. As protein: CASSERGGTEAFF.

This chain uses TRBV5-6 with TRBJ1-6; 9 bases are a match to TRBD1. The CDR3 is 14 residues long. The V and J ends lost 5 bases and 9 bases, in that order; junction bases with no gene match: 6. In germline, CDR1 is SGHDT, CDR2 YYEEEE. The CDR3 DNA sequence: TGTGCCAGCAGTCCGACAGGGGGAGGTTCACCCCTCCACTTT. Amino acids: CASSPTGGGSPLHF.

CDR3 loop: CATSGGANYGYTF. CDR3 DNA: TGTGCCACCAGTGGGGGGGCAAACTATGGCTACACCTTC. The rearrangement uses TRBV15 and TRBJ1-2; a possible D gene is TRBD1 (6 bases). V lost 6 bases, J lost 2 bases, and 10 bases lay in between. This CDR3 has 13 amino acids. Germline V gene lookup returns CDR1 LNHNV and CDR2 YYDKDF (reference sequence).

The chain couples TRBV27 to TRBJ1-2, with 8 bases identical to TRBD1. The ends lost 5 bases at V and 7 bases at J; junction bases unmatched: 15. This CDR3 has 16 residues. Germline-derived CDR1 and CDR2 are MNHEY and SMNVEV (reference sequence). The DNA for the CDR3 is TGTGCCAGCAGTGGATTTGGTTCAGGGGGCGCGGGTGGCTACACCTTC. This gives the protein CASSGFGSGGAGGYTF.

The chain joins TRBV6-4 to TRBJ1-2; tentative D call: TRBD1 (5 bases). Germline V gene lookup returns CDR1 MRHNA and CDR2 SNTAGT. The CDR3 spans 13 residues. The ends were cut back, 5 bases at V and 0 bases at J, with 7 bases in the middle. The CDR3 loop reads CASSPGPNYGYTF. The CDR3 coding sequence is TGTGCCAGCAGTCCGGGACCTAACTATGGCTACACCTTC.

This clone was picked up one time. CDR3 protein: CASSQNSVTDTQYF. The CDR3, as DNA: TGCGCCAGCAGCCAGAACAGCGTCACAGATACGCAGTATTTT. This chain connects TRBV4-1 to TRBJ2-3; D gene unclear. Looked up from germline, CDR1 is MGHRA and CDR2 is YSYEKL. This CDR3 is built from 14 residues. V was pared by 3 bases and J by 2 bases, with 9 bases between.

The CDR3 loop is CASSLFARTGYRNTEAFF. In DNA form, the CDR3 reads TGTGCCAGCAGCTTATTTGCCAGGACAGGATATAGGAACACTGAAGCTTTCTTT. The chain has TRBV7-2 and TRBJ1-1; 7 bases map to TRBD1. The ends lost 2 bases at V and 1 base at J; junction bases unmatched: 13. The germline V gene has CDR1 SGHTA and CDR2 FQGNSA. The CDR3 covers 18 residues.

The chain joins TRBV11-3 to TRBJ2-1; TRBD1 agrees at 7 bases. The CDR3 length is 13 residues. Per germline, CDR1 SGHNT and CDR2 YENEEA. The V and J ends lost 3 bases and 6 bases, in that order; junction bases with no gene match: 2. CDR3 amino acids: CASSFYRGNEQFF. The CDR3 nucleotides read TGTGCCAGCAGCTTTTACAGGGGCAATGAGCAGTTCTTC.

This CDR3 reads CASSLREQPSETQYF. CDR3 nucleotides: TGCGCCAGCAGCCTCAGGGAGCAGCCCTCAGAGACCCAGTACTTC. This sequence joins TRBV4-3 and TRBJ2-5, with D perhaps TRBD1 or TRBD2 (5 bases each). The germline V gene has CDR1 LGHNA and CDR2 YSLEER. The CDR3 loop spans 15 amino acids. V dropped 4 bases and J dropped 4 bases, with 16 bases sitting between them.

The chain employs TRBV18 and TRBJ1-5; TRBD1 might be the D (6 bases). With 2 bases removed from V and 7 bases from J, the gap between germline ends came to 9 bases. The germline V gene encodes CDR1 KGHSH and CDR2 LQKENI. The CDR3 sequence is 13 residues long. CDR3 residues: CASSPGGDQPQHF. In nucleotides, the CDR3 is TGTGCCAGCTCACCAGGGGGCGACCAGCCCCAGCATTTT.

The gene calls are TRBV18 and TRBJ2-7; possibly TRBD2 for D (6 bases). The CDR3 has 14 residues. Germline-derived CDR1 and CDR2 are KGHSH and LQKENI. V was cut by 3 bases and J by 2 bases, with 11 bases left in between. The DNA for the CDR3 is TGTGCCAGCTCACCGGCCGGGGGTACCTACGAGCAGTACTTC. This sequence encodes CASSPAGGTYEQYF. Based on the CDR3 plus reference TRBV18 and TRBJ2-7, the full variable domain is NAGVMQNPRHLVRRRGQEARLRCSPMKGHSHVYWYRQLPEEGLKFMVYLQKENIIDESGMPKERFSAEFPKEGPSILRIQQVVRGDSAAYFCASSPAGGTYEQYFGPGTRLTVT.

The rearrangement links TRBV12-5 to TRBJ2-3, with D unresolved. V shed 2 bases and J shed 1 base, with 7 bases lying between them. Germline CDR1 reads LGHNT; CDR2 reads FRNRAP. CDR3 length: 14 residues. CDR3 sequence: CASGLPQGTDTQYF. The CDR3 DNA reads TGTGCTAGTGGTTTGCCCCAGGGCACAGATACGCAGTATTTT.

This clone was seen once. The V gene is TRBV19, the J gene TRBJ1-2; D ambiguous. Between the trimmed V and J ends, which lost 9 bases and 5 bases, there was a span of 19 bases. CDR1 and CDR2 from the germline V gene are LNHDA and SQIVND (reference sequence). The CDR3 has 14 amino acids. This CDR3 is CASDPNGSPYGYTF. In DNA, the CDR3 is TGTGCCAGCGACCCGAACGGATCTCCTTATGGCTACACCTTC.

This rearrangement joins TRBV27 to TRBJ1-2; a possible D gene is TRBD1 (5 bases). Between the trimmed V and J ends, which lost 5 bases and 0 bases, there was a span of 13 bases. The CDR3 runs 15 residues. Germline V CDR1 and CDR2: MNHEY, SMNVEV (reference sequence). The CDR3 region is CASSPGGNPNYGYTF. DNA of the CDR3: TGTGCCAGCAGTCCGGGGGGGAACCCTAACTATGGCTACACCTTC.